The clone carrying this TCR beta chain showed up many times. Its antigen remains unidentified. Then a second PCR, running about 6 to 12 cycles, was carried out with a sample-barcoded 5' primer and a J-beta primer mix. TCRdb analysed the 5' RACE reads with MiXCR anew, one entry per CDR3 protein. The sample holds 590,000 or so distinct CDR3 sequences, about 30% seen once. CDR3 size: 16 residues. CDR1 SGHTA and CDR2 FQGNSA come from the germline V gene. Trimming cost V 1 base and J 2 bases; bases outside gene matches: 7. These data are taken from a study of blood T cells in healthy people across ages. Study-level background: Template switching picked up about one barcoded beta molecule for each two T cells. General study results and limits: Older age went with lower TCR beta diversity per million T cells, in a roughly linear way. Both higher diversity and more naive CD4+ cells marked long-lived donors when set against aged donors. Diversity was estimated from one million T cells, and these estimates were considered underestimates.

The sample taken for sequencing was blood. The chain couples TRBV7-2 to TRBJ1-2; 7 nucleotides match TRBD1. The sequence came from a woman over 75 in good health. The CDR3 DNA is TGTGCCAGCAGCTTAGGGGGCTTGGGACAGAACTATGGCTACACCTTC. Translating it yields CASSLGGLGQNYGYTF.